A selection of T cell receptor beta chains follows, all from one sample in a study of graft-versus-host responses after intestinal transplantation. Measured with immunoSEQ multiplex PCR; TCRdb has only the in-frame clones, and not every one. The table lists some 10,000 clones, about 31% of them singletons. The material sequenced was alloreactive CD4+ T cells from a mixed lymphocyte reaction culture, taken before transplantation. These receptors were collected from a human patient who was an organ donor for intestinal transplantation. The CDR3 runs from the conserved cysteine through the conserved F or W. A D gene is named only where the DNA matches it firmly. Some rows mark clone size as missing; the rest say once, few, many or name a class of expanded clone.

length	size	J	D	V	DNA	CDR3
12	few	TRBJ2-2	NA	TRBV7-4	TGTGCCAGCAGCTTACAGGGCGGGGAGCTGTTTTTT	CASSLQGGELFF
16	NA	TRBJ1-1	NA	TRBV7-9	TGTGCCAGCAGCTTAGAGTTCGGCGGGGGTGGCACTGAAGCTTTCTTT	CASSLEFGGGGTEAFF
17	few	TRBJ2-3	NA	TRBV14	TGTGCCAGACCTTTAGAAACGGGGCGCCCTAGCACAGATACGCAGTATTTT	CARPLETGRPSTDTQYF
13	few	TRBJ1-2	NA	TRBV6-1	TGCGCCAGCAGTGAAGGGACAAACTATGGCTACACCTTC	CASSEGTNYGYTF
15	NA	TRBJ1-1	NA	TRBV19	TGTGCCAGTAGTATGATCGGGGCCCTGAAGTCTGAAGCTTTCTTT	CASSMIGALKSEAFF
15	NA	TRBJ2-7	TRBD2	TRBV19	TGTGCCAGTAGCACCTCCGAGGGACTAGCCTACGAGCAGTACTTC	CASSTSEGLAYEQYF
18	few	TRBJ2-5	TRBD2	TRBV5-1	TGCGCCAGCAGCTTGGATGGGGCTCGGAGCGGGGGGGCGGAGACCCAGTACTTC	CASSLDGARSGGAETQYF
13	NA	TRBJ2-2	NA	TRBV10-3	TGTGCCATCAGTGAGACGAACACCGGGGAGCTGTTTTTT	CAISETNTGELFF
16	medium-sized	TRBJ1-1	TRBD1	TRBV15	TGTGCCACCAGCAGAGGGACAGGGTTCATGAACACTGAAGCTTTCTTT	CATSRGTGFMNTEAFF
15	NA	TRBJ1-6	NA	TRBV2	TGTGCCAGCAGTGAAGAGTCGGTTTCTCGGTCACCCCTCCACTTT	CASSEESVSRSPLHF
14	NA	TRBJ2-5	TRBD1	TRBV2	TGTGCCAGCAGTGAAAGCAGGGGGCAAGAGACCCAGTACTTC	CASSESRGQETQYF
15	NA	TRBJ2-7	NA	TRBV7-2	TGTGCCAGCAGCTTAACGACAGACCACTCCTACGAGCAGTACTTC	CASSLTTDHSYEQYF
16	NA	TRBJ2-1	NA	TRBV14	TGTGCCAGCAGCCAAGGCCAGCAGCGGCGGTACAATGAGCAGTTCTTC	CASSQGQQRRYNEQFF
14	NA	TRBJ2-3	NA	TRBV4-1	TGCGCCAGCAGCCAAGTCAGAGACACAGATACGCAGTATTTT	CASSQVRDTDTQYF
17	once	TRBJ1-1	NA	TRBV28	TGTGCCACCCAGAACGGGGGGGCCCTATCTGGGAACACTGAAGCTTTCTTT	CATQNGGALSGNTEAFF
17	few	TRBJ2-3	TRBD1	TRBV2	TGTGCCAGCAGTGTGGGACAGGGGGCGCTTGACACAGATACGCAGTATTTT	CASSVGQGALDTDTQYF
17	NA	TRBJ2-6	TRBD1	TRBV6-1	TGTGCCAGCAGTGAAGGGGACAGGACATCTGGGGCCAACGTCCTGACTTTC	CASSEGDRTSGANVLTF
15	NA	TRBJ2-7	NA	TRBV7-9	TGTGCCAGCAGCTTAGACCCAGGGAGGAACGACGAGCAGTACTTC	CASSLDPGRNDEQYF
15	NA	TRBJ1-2	NA	TRBV2	TGTGCCAGCAGGTTTGGACAGACAGTCAACTATGGCTACACCTTC	CASRFGQTVNYGYTF
13	few	TRBJ2-1	TRBD1	TRBV29-1	TGCAGCGACCGACAGGGGGCCTACAATGAGCAGTTCTTC	CSDRQGAYNEQFF
13	NA	TRBJ2-3	NA	TRBV6-5	TGTGCCAGCAGTTACCTAGGAACCCATACGCAGTATTTT	CASSYLGTHTQYF
15	medium-sized	TRBJ2-2	NA	TRBV11-3	TGTGCCAGCAGCTTAGACGGGGCGGGCACCGGGGAGCTGTTTTTT	CASSLDGAGTGELFF
15	NA	TRBJ2-1	NA	TRBV6-6	TGTGCCAGCAGTTACAGCCAGGACTTGCCGAATGAGCAGTTCTTC	CASSYSQDLPNEQFF
12	NA	TRBJ1-2	NA	TRBV28	TGTGCCAGCAGTTTACTCCCCTATGGCTACACCTTC	CASSLLPYGYTF
15	NA	TRBJ2-3	NA	TRBV7-2	TGTGCCAGCAGCTTACTCTACGCCTTCACAGATACGCAGTATTTT	CASSLLYAFTDTQYF
12	medium-sized	TRBJ1-2	NA	TRBV28	TGTGCCAGCAGTTTAGGGCACTATGGCTACACCTTC	CASSLGHYGYTF